This T cell receptor beta chain was sequenced in a study of T cells in Graves' hyperthyroidism and ophthalmopathy. Researchers took RNA transcripts and amplified the TCR beta CDR3 regions from them. Carried out on the TCR CDR3, a first-round RT-PCR used the HTBI primer set. TCRdb re-derived calls from the multiplex PCR reads in MiXCR, one entry per CDR3 protein. The sample holds about 420,000 distinct CDR3 sequences; approximately 15% are singletons and the top ten take around 5.3%. This clonotype was picked up many times. The CDR3 extends over 15 amino acids. Trimming left V 0 bases short and J 2 bases short, with 10 bases between. The germline V gene has CDR1 MNHNS and CDR2 SASEGT. The authors obtained PBMCs from 7.5 to 10 ml of fresh peripheral blood.

The specimen sequenced was blood. V usage is TRBV6-1 and J usage is TRBJ2-5; D may be TRBD1 (6 bases). The source is a woman younger than 35 with Graves' hyperthyroidism. The chain's CDR3 is CASSEAYRVQETQYF. In DNA form, the CDR3 reads TGTGCCAGCAGTGAAGCGTACAGGGTACAAGAGACCCAGTACTTC.